This T cell receptor beta chain originates from a study of shared clonotypes between healthy human individuals. With respect to this clone: Antigen specificity is unknown.

Subsets obtained from CD4+ cells comprised CD45RA+ naive and CD45RA-negative memory cells. Measured with immunoSEQ multiplex PCR; TCRdb has only the in-frame clones, and not every one. The table has approximately 2,000,000 clones, about 90% seen once; the top ten hold 0.37%. Findings of the study overall: Clonotype sharing among donors, it was expected, would be affected by sequencing depth. A generally larger estimated richness was seen in naive subsets than in memory subsets. Approximately 5% of naive CD4 clonotypes were shared across a handful of donors.

The CDR3 totals 12 residues. Trimming took 4 bases from V and 10 from J, leaving 10 bases between them. Germline V gene data show CDR1 as WSHSY and CDR2 as SAAADI. The rearrangement links TRBV10-2 to TRBJ2-2, with D hard to call. Material: naive CD4+ T cells from PBMCs. Subset described: CD45RA+ positively selected. The sequence came from a man aged 18 to 35 in good health. Some clones in this sample may be carry-over from other donors' samples. CDR3 nucleotide sequence: TGCGCCAGCAGTGGCCAGGCCACGGAGCTGTTTTTT. It is translated as CASSGQATELFF.